The 25 T cell receptor beta chains given below trace back to one sample, sequenced in a study of graft-versus-host responses after intestinal transplantation. Clones were sequenced by immunoSEQ multiplex PCR, and TCRdb holds only the in-frame ones, with some missing. Of tens of thousands of clones in the sample, about 90% were seen once. Their recognized antigens are unknown. Source: unstimulated CD8+ T cells sorted from spleen or lymph node cells, taken before intestinal transplant. All receptors derive from a human donor who received an intestinal transplant.

The V call is TRBV5-1, the J call TRBJ2-3, with 7 nucleotides matching TRBD1. Germline V CDR1 and CDR2: SGHRS, YFSETQ. The CDR3 is 18 residues long. The junction had 15 bases not matched to a gene; V was cut back by 3 bases and J by 2 bases. The CDR3 DNA is TGCGCCAGCAGCTACACCCCCTCCGGGACAGTGGTCACAGATACGCAGTATTTT. Protein sequence: CASSYTPSGTVVTDTQYF.

In this sample, this clone turned up once. The chain links TRBV7-9 to TRBJ2-7, with D possibly matching TRBD1 (5 bases). The CDR3 spans 14 residues. CDR1 is SEHNR, CDR2 FQNEAQ, per germline (reference sequence). Trimming shortened V by 5 bases and J by 3 bases, and 14 bases separated the two germline ends. CDR3 sequence reads: CASSPLGADYEQYF. The CDR3 coding sequence is TGTGCCAGCAGCCCCCTTGGGGCGGACTACGAGCAGTACTTC. Looking up the rest from reference TRBV7-9 and TRBJ2-7 gives the full variable domain: DTGVSQNPRHKITKRGQNVTFRCDPISEHNRLYWYRQTLGQGPEFLTYFQNEAQLEKSRLLSDRFSAERPKGSFSTLEIQRTEQGDSAMYLCASSPLGADYEQYFGPGTRLTVT.

J is TRBJ2-4 and V is TRBV6-5; possibly TRBD2 for D (5 bases). CDR1 is MNHEY and CDR2 is SVGAGI in the germline V gene. Trimming removed 6 bases from V and 9 bases from J, with 9 bases in between. CDR3 length: 11 amino acids. The CDR3 protein is CASSTSGIQYF. CDR3 DNA: TGTGCCAGCAGCACGAGCGGCATTCAGTACTTC.

This chain connects TRBV18 to TRBJ2-5, with no clear D. The germline V and J ends were trimmed by 3 bases and 3 bases, with 14 bases remaining between them. Germline values: CDR1 KGHSH, CDR2 LQKENI. The CDR3 runs 15 residues. CDR3 bases: TGTGCCAGCTCACCTGGCCTAGGATGGGAAGAGACCCAGTACTTC. This codes for CASSPGLGWEETQYF.

This clone was observed once. The gene calls are TRBV7-8 and TRBJ1-2; D is perhaps TRBD1 (5 bases). Germline V gives CDR1 SGHVS, CDR2 FQNEAQ. The V end lost 5 bases, the J end lost 4 bases, and 14 bases lay between the germline ends. CDR3 length: 14 residues. CDR3 sequence: CASSPGPAAYGYTF. CDR3 in DNA: TGTGCCAGCAGCCCAGGGCCTGCCGCCTATGGCTACACCTTC. Combining the CDR3 with reference TRBV7-8 and TRBJ1-2 gives the whole variable domain GAGVSQSPRYKVAKRGQDVALRCDPISGHVSLFWYQQALGQGPEFLTYFQNEAQLDKSGLPSDRFFAERPEGSVSTLKIQRTQQEDSAVYLCASSPGPAAYGYTFGSGTRLTVV.

V and J are TRBV11-3 and TRBJ1-1; D call uncertain. V lost 1 base and J lost 11, with 11 bases in between. Germline loops: CDR1 SGHNT, CDR2 YENEEA. This CDR3 is 12 amino acids long. CDR3 in DNA: TGTGCCAGCAGCTTAGGATCGCAGGCGGCTTTCTTT. It yields the protein CASSLGSQAAFF.

This sequence joins TRBV5-6 and TRBJ2-7; D may be TRBD2 (7 bases). Germline CDR1 and CDR2: SGHDT and YYEEEE. V gave up 0 bases and J gave up 6 bases, with 10 bases separating them. The CDR3 totals 13 residues. For the CDR3, the DNA is TGTGCCAGCAGCTTGGGGGGGGGCGGCGAGCAGTACTTC. It translates to CASSLGGGGEQYF.

The chain has TRBV2 and TRBJ1-6; D gene unclear. Trimming took off 6 bases at V and 2 bases at J, with 5 bases between the two ends. This CDR3 spans 13 amino acids. From germline, CDR1 is SNHLY and CDR2 FYNNEI. The CDR3 region has the DNA TGTGCCAGCAGGGCACCCTATAATTCACCCCTCCACTTT. Its protein product is CASRAPYNSPLHF.

The V call is TRBV4-1, the J call TRBJ2-5; a weak D match, TRBD1 (6 bases). This CDR3 contains 13 residues. Trimming stripped 6 bases from V and 2 bases from J, with 10 bases between. Germline V lookup: CDR1 MGHRA, CDR2 YSYEKL. The CDR3 DNA is TGCGCCAGCAGGGGGGCAATACAAGAGACCCAGTACTTC. Translation gives CASRGAIQETQYF.

Only one count was recorded for this clone. The V call is TRBV11-2, the J call TRBJ1-5; tentatively, D is TRBD1 (5 bases). The germline V and J ends were trimmed by 0 bases and 0 bases, with 6 bases remaining between them. Germline V CDR1 and CDR2: SGHAT, FQNNGV. The CDR3 loop spans 15 amino acids. The DNA for the CDR3 is TGTGCCAGCAGCTTAGAGGGGCGTAGCAATCAGCCCCAGCATTTT. The encoded protein is CASSLEGRSNQPQHF.

This chain uses TRBV14 with TRBJ2-5; the D is unclear. CDR3 length equals 15 residues. The V end lost 4 bases, the J end lost 3 bases, and 15 bases lay between the germline ends. Germline loops: CDR1 SGHDN, CDR2 FVKESK. Here the CDR3 reads CASSRPGWQKETQYF. In nucleotides, the CDR3 is TGTGCCAGCAGCCGCCCCGGGTGGCAGAAAGAGACCCAGTACTTC.

The gene calls are TRBV9 and TRBJ1-5; no reliable D call. Germline CDR1 and CDR2: SGDLS and YYNGEE. The CDR3 is 13 residues long. Trimming removed 3 bases from V and 3 bases from J, with 7 bases in between. The CDR3 here is CASSAGVNQPQHF. CDR3 nucleotides: TGTGCCAGCAGCGCGGGAGTCAATCAGCCCCAGCATTTT.

The rearrangement uses TRBV2 and TRBJ1-1; D is unclear. Per germline, CDR1 SNHLY and CDR2 FYNNEI. CDR3 length equals 14 residues. V was clipped by 1 base and J by 1 base, with 7 bases between them. The CDR3 protein is CASSEVPGNTEAFF. The CDR3 nucleotides are TGTGCCAGCAGTGAAGTCCCAGGGAACACTGAAGCTTTCTTT.

This clone has only one observation. The V call is TRBV9, the J call TRBJ2-2, with D hard to call. This CDR3 has 12 amino acids. Germline CDR1 reads SGDLS; CDR2 reads YYNGEE. V lost 2 bases and J 7 bases, leaving 6 bases between the germline ends. The CDR3 spells CASSVDIGELFF. The CDR3 nucleotides are TGTGCCAGCAGCGTCGACATCGGGGAGCTGTTTTTT. Filled out from reference TRBV9 and TRBJ2-2, the complete variable domain reads DSGVTQTPKHLITATGQRVTLRCSPRSGDLSVYWYQQSLDQGLQFLIQYYNGEERAKGNILERFSAQQFPDLHSELNLSSLELGDSALYFCASSVDIGELFFGEGSRLTVL.

The V call is TRBV21-1, the J call TRBJ1-2; the table's D call, TRBD1, was not checked against the DNA. TRBV21-1 represents a pseudogene. This CDR3 spans 14 amino acids. CDR3: CASSKPGTNYGYTF. The CDR3 DNA is TGTGCCAGCAGCAAACCAGGCACTAACTATGGCTACACCTTC.

J is TRBJ2-7 and V is TRBV5-6, with D possibly being TRBD2 (6 bases). CDR1 and CDR2 (germline): SGHDT, YYEEEE. Trimming removed 0 bases at V and 3 bases at J, with 10 bases between. The CDR3 has 14 amino acids. CDR3 nucleotide sequence: TGTGCCAGCAGCTTGGGTGCGGGGATCTACGAGCAGTACTTC. Translation gives CASSLGAGIYEQYF.

The chain carries TRBV11-2 and TRBJ2-1; maybe TRBD2 (5 bases). V was cut by 1 base and J by 3 bases, with 10 bases left in between. The CDR3 runs to 15 residues. The germline V gene encodes CDR1 SGHAT and CDR2 FQNNGV. CDR3 coding DNA: TGTGCCAGCAGCTTAGTTTCCGGGGACTACAATGAGCAGTTCTTC. Amino acid sequence: CASSLVSGDYNEQFF.

This clone was seen just once. The rearrangement uses TRBV5-6 and TRBJ1-6, with D hard to call. CDR1 and CDR2 (germline): SGHDT, YYEEEE. The CDR3 consists of 14 residues. Trimming cost V 4 bases and J 8 bases, with 13 bases left between them. CDR3 sequence (DNA): TGTGCCAGCAGCCCCAGCGCGGGTTATTCACCCCTCCACTTT. Its protein is CASSPSAGYSPLHF.

This chain links TRBV27 with TRBJ2-7; tentatively, D is TRBD1 (6 bases). Germline V gene sequence: CDR1 MNHEY, CDR2 SMNVEV (reference sequence). Trimming removed 10 bases from V and 1 base from J, with 17 bases in between. The CDR3 extends over 14 amino acids. Here the CDR3 DNA reads TGTGCCACCTCGGAACAGGGTTGGTCCTACGAGCAGTACTTC. Translation: CATSEQGWSYEQYF.

This sequence joins TRBV27 and TRBJ1-3; 9 bases align to TRBD1. Germline loops: CDR1 MNHEY, CDR2 SMNVEV (reference sequence). Unmatched junction bases numbered 10, after V lost 6 bases and J lost 7 bases. The CDR3 runs to 15 residues. The CDR3 DNA is TGTGCCAGCAGCCCCGGGACAGGGTCAGGCAACACCATATATTTT. Translation gives CASSPGTGSGNTIYF.

This clone was counted a single time. The chain recombines TRBV21-1 with TRBJ1-5; TRBD1, the D gene given by the table, was not confirmed from the DNA. TRBV21-1 is a pseudogene segment. The CDR3 length is 13 residues. This chain's CDR3 is CASSKQGGQPQHF. CDR3 bases: TGTGCCAGCAGCAAACAGGGCGGTCAGCCCCAGCATTTT.

V is TRBV7-2 and J is TRBJ2-1; a possible D gene is TRBD2 (6 bases). Per the germline V gene, CDR1 is SGHTA and CDR2 is FQGNSA. Trimming took 2 bases from V and 7 from J, leaving 15 bases between them. The CDR3 contains 15 residues. CDR3 amino acids: CASSLHGGVRNEQFF. Written as DNA, the CDR3 is TGTGCCAGCAGCTTACATGGCGGGGTCAGGAATGAGCAGTTCTTC.

This chain links TRBV5-6 with TRBJ2-7, with 8 bases that match TRBD2. The trim removed 4 bases at V and 0 bases at J, leaving 9 bases unmatched. The germline CDR1 and CDR2 sequences are SGHDT and YYEEEE. The CDR3 is 16 amino acids. CDR3 residues: CASSLLAGESSYEQYF. CDR3 bases: TGTGCCAGCAGCCTCCTAGCGGGCGAAAGCTCCTACGAGCAGTACTTC.

The chain combines TRBV6-5 with TRBJ2-7; 10 bases agree with TRBD2. Germline CDR1 MNHEY, CDR2 SVGAGI. Losses at the gene ends were 8 bases for V and 7 bases for J; bases not matched to a gene: 8. The CDR3 loop spans 13 amino acids. The CDR3 DNA reads TGTGCCAGCGGAACTAGCGGGGCGGGGGAGCAGTACTTC. It encodes CASGTSGAGEQYF.

The V call is TRBV10-3, the J call TRBJ2-5; a weak D match, TRBD1 (6 bases). With the DNA end fitting TRBJ2-7 better, the J assignment may be wrong. The CDR3 length is 14 residues. Looked up from germline, CDR1 is ENHRY and CDR2 is SYGVKD. The CDR3: CAISGGDTYFEQYF. The CDR3 region has the DNA TGTGCCATCAGTGGAGGGGACACCTACTTCGAGCAGTACTTC.